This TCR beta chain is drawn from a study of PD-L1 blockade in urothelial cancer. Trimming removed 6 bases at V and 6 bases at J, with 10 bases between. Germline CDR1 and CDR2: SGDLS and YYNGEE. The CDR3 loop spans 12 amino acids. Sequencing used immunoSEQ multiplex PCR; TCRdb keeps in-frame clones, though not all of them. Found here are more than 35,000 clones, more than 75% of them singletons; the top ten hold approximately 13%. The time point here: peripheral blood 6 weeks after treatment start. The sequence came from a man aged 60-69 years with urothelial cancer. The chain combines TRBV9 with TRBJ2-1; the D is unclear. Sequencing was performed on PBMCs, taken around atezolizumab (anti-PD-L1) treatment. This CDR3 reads CASTSPGNEQFF. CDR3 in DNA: TGTGCCAGCACCTCTCCAGGCAATGAGCAGTTCTTC.